This TCR beta chain was retrieved from a study of T cell responses to AZD1222 COVID-19 vaccine (dated by TCRdb to about 2021). With respect to the entire study: TCR sequencing covered roughly 230 trial participants: 200 to 220 given two doses of AZD1222 and about 26 given two doses of MenACWY control vaccine. Trial participants were enrolled by age into 18-55, 56-69 and 70-plus year subgroups, with 148, 28 and 57 TCR-sequenced participants respectively. What the authors observed across the whole study: Because no day 14 peak-response samples were available, repertoires were characterized only after the peak T cell response. Conclusions about previously exposed vaccinees were limited because only six AZD1222 recipients were SARS-CoV-2 seropositive at baseline. Participants were mostly white British and included more females than males, and it was suggested by the authors that clonal diversity may have been underestimated. After two AZD1222 doses, spike-specific TCR breadth and depth were significantly higher than at day 0 and than in MenACWY recipients. The 56-69-year group was small, and its depth increase did not reach significance, likely because of low power. Reportedly, almost half of the unique spike-specific TCRs recognized epitopes lying outside the regions that are mutated in the B.1.351 and B.1.1.7 variants. The vaccine-associated CD4 TCRs covered the entire spike protein, and the dominant responses fell in regions 160-218 and 743-854.

The CDR3 regions of human TCRbeta chains were analyzed by immunosequencing. Per the source publication's procedure: Repertoire TCRs were matched against a reference library of SARS-CoV-2-specific TCRs generated with the MIRA antigen-specificity platform. Breadth meant the fraction of unique TCRs that were SARS-CoV-2-associated, whereas depth meant the fraction of total T cells that were SARS-CoV-2-associated. Using the MIRA data, each spike-specific TCR was assigned both to the spike region to which the TCR was reactive and to a CD4 or CD8 class. Log10-transformed breadth and depth values were compared by one-way ANOVA with Sidak's multiple comparisons tests. The immuneACCESS repertoire file appears here via TCRdb, limited to in-frame rearrangements. These files lack a portion of the clones; in checked studies, under half of the deficit traces to unresolved V genes, and the cause of the others is not known. V and J calls and clone size come straight from that table; D and trimming were deduced from the DNA. This sample has about 150,000 clones in its table, and about 92% of those were observed once. 2.5% to 4% of the sample is taken by the ten largest.

Relative to germline, V is 0 bases shorter and J is 1 base shorter, with 10 bases between their ends. The germline V gene specifies SGHDT as CDR1 and YYEEEE as CDR2. Spanning cysteine to phenylalanine, the CDR3 consists of 16 amino acids. The sequence is cut down to CDR3 DNA, 48 bases in frame from base 1. Note on this clone: The target of this receptor is not known. No clone much larger than this one lies a single base away; base qualities are absent.

The time point label corresponds to: about 28 days (+/-7) after the second vaccine dose. AZD1222 recipients given second doses at about 4 weeks or at about 12 weeks were pooled, since spike-specific TCR depth and breadth were not found to differ between the two schedules. Samples from vaccinated people were obtained from the UK trials COV001 and COV002, which included a single-blind randomized controlled phase 2/3 trial of AZD1222 (ChAdOx1 nCoV-19) in healthy adults. For TCRbeta chain sequencing, PBMC samples were collected from trial participants at day 0 and at day 28 after the second dose. The material was peripheral blood, obtained 28 days after the second AZD1222 dose. The V gene is TRBV5-6 and the J gene is TRBJ2-2, with TRBD1 as a weak D call on 6 bases. The origin of this receptor is an adult who received the AZD1222 COVID-19 vaccine. The CDR3 in this case is CASSLETGLNTGELFF. The nucleotide sequence reads as follows: TGTGCCAGCAGCTTGGAGACAGGCTTGAACACCGGGGAGCTGTTTTTT.